A single sample gave rise to the 10 T cell receptor beta chains below, sequenced in a study of shared clonotypes between healthy human individuals. Repertoires were generated with immunoSEQ multiplex PCR, while TCRdb's copy carries only in-frame clones and drops some. In the table there are 490,000 or so clones, around 78% of which are singletons. Input material: PBMCs. Receptors were obtained from a woman in her 40s in good health. Some clones in this sample may be carry-over from other donors' samples.

The V call is TRBV4-3, the J call TRBJ2-7; D is possibly TRBD2 (6 bases). CDR1 is LGHNA, CDR2 YSLEER, per germline. This CDR3 is 14 amino acids long. V lost 0 bases, J lost 3 bases, and 9 bases lay in between. The CDR3 DNA reads as TGCGCCAGCAGCCAAGATCTGGGGGGCTACGAGCAGTACTTC. Translated: CASSQDLGGYEQYF.

V is TRBV11-3 and J is TRBJ2-1; tentative D call: TRBD1 (5 bases). CDR1 is SGHNT, CDR2 YENEEA, per germline. V lost 4 bases, J lost 8 bases, and 12 bases lay in between. The CDR3 has 13 amino acids. In DNA form, the CDR3 reads TGTGCCAGCAGCTGGTCACAGGTTCATGAGCAGTTCTTC. Translated, it gives CASSWSQVHEQFF.

The chain recombines TRBV5-1 with TRBJ1-6; TRBD1 matches 7 bases. The CDR3 is 18 residues long. Trimming removed 1 base from V and 0 bases from J; junction bases left unmatched: 7. CDR1 and CDR2 from the germline V gene are SGHRS and YFSETQ. The CDR3 is CASSLRGQTDSYNSPLHF. Here the CDR3 DNA reads TGCGCCAGCAGCTTGAGGGGACAGACAGACTCCTATAATTCACCCCTCCACTTT. The variable domain in full, with the rest retrieved from reference TRBV5-1 and TRBJ1-6, is KAGVTQTPRYLIKTRGQQVTLSCSPISGHRSVSWYQQTPGQGLQFLFEYFSETQRNKGNFPGRFSGRQFSNSRSEMNVSTLELGDSALYLCASSLRGQTDSYNSPLHFGNGTRLTVT.

DNA of the CDR3: TGTGCCAGCAGGAAAGCGGATCTAGACCTCTCCGAGCAGTACTTC. This encodes CASRKADLDLSEQYF. V is TRBV2 and J is TRBJ2-7; D perhaps matches TRBD2 (5 bases). Germline CDR1 and CDR2: SNHLY and FYNNEI. This CDR3 spans 15 amino acids. V was cut by 6 bases and J by 6 bases, with 21 bases left in between.

The V and J genes are TRBV18 and TRBJ1-5; D is perhaps TRBD1 (6 bases). V shed 6 bases and J shed 4 bases, with 16 bases lying between them. CDR3 length: 15 residues. Germline V gives CDR1 KGHSH, CDR2 LQKENI. The DNA of the CDR3 is TGTGCCAGCTCGCGGCTGTACAGGGATAATCAGCCCCAGCATTTT. This translates into CASSRLYRDNQPQHF.

As for this clone: The sample carries other DNA sequences with the same CDR3. The chain combines TRBV19 with TRBJ2-1; D is ambiguous. The germline gives CDR1 LNHDA, CDR2 SQIVND (reference sequence). The ends were cut back, 1 base at V and 3 bases at J, with 7 bases in the middle. This CDR3 is 14 amino acids long. CDR3 loop: CASSIGGRYNEQFF. CDR3 bases: TGTGCCAGTAGTATAGGGGGTCGCTACAATGAGCAGTTCTTC.

This clone has more than one count but fewer than ten. The germline gene is not matched at one end of the junction; a read error may be the cause. The J gene is TRBJ2-5, the V gene TRBV2; 15 positions agree with TRBD2. Germline V gene data show CDR1 as SNHLY and CDR2 as FYNNEI. The CDR3 extends over 14 amino acids. DNA for the CDR3: TGTGCCGGCAGCTATGGGACTAGCGGGAGGCCGGAGTACTTC. Translating it yields CAGSYGTSGRPEYF.

The CDR3 loop reads CASSQSRGSQETQYF. The CDR3 DNA reads as TGCGCCAGCAGCCAGTCGAGGGGATCCCAAGAGACCCAGTACTTC. The chain couples TRBV4-3 to TRBJ2-5; perhaps D is TRBD1 or TRBD2 (5 bases each). The CDR3 extends over 15 amino acids. CDR1 is LGHNA and CDR2 is YSLEER in the germline V gene. Between the trimmed V and J ends, which lost 3 bases and 1 base, there was a span of 12 bases.

V and J are TRBV4-3 and TRBJ2-7, with TRBD2 identical over 7 bases. Trimming cost V 1 base and J 4 bases; bases outside gene matches: 10. CDR1 is LGHNA, CDR2 YSLEER, per germline. The CDR3 contains 16 residues. The CDR3 protein is CASSQALLADQYEQYF. The CDR3 bases are TGCGCCAGCAGCCAAGCCCTCCTAGCGGACCAATACGAGCAGTACTTC.

This chain uses TRBV5-1 with TRBJ2-2; D remains ambiguous. The length of the CDR3 is 11 residues. V lost 0 bases to trimming and J lost 10 bases, with 4 bases between them. The germline gives CDR1 SGHRS, CDR2 YFSETQ. The CDR3 bases are TGCGCCAGCAGCTTGGCGGAGGAGCTGTTTTTT. This translates into CASSLAEELFF.